A single sample is the source of the 9 T cell receptor beta chains below, sequenced in a study of lymphopenia after photon versus proton radiotherapy. Clones were sequenced by immunoSEQ multiplex PCR, and TCRdb holds only the in-frame ones, with some missing. Of 26,000 or so clones in the sample, about 81% were seen once. The sequencing used peripheral blood, collected from a patient treated with photon-based radiotherapy. The source is a man aged 50 to 60 with gastric cancer.

This clone was found a few times. V gene TRBV19 combines with J gene TRBJ2-7, with no clear D. Germline values: CDR1 LNHDA, CDR2 SQIVND (reference sequence). The V gene lost 6 bases and the J gene lost 4 bases, with 4 bases spanning the gap. The CDR3 totals 10 residues. The CDR3 sequence is CASSYYEQYV. In DNA form, the CDR3 reads TGTGCCAGTAGCTATTACGAGCAGTACGTC.

The chain uses TRBV19 and TRBJ2-2; D is uncertain. There are 15 residues in the CDR3. Germline V gene lookup returns CDR1 LNHDA and CDR2 SQIVND (reference sequence). V lost 3 bases, J lost 1 base, and 9 bases lay in between. The CDR3 is CASSIGWQNTGELFF. The DNA of the CDR3 is TGTGCCAGTAGTATTGGGTGGCAGAACACCGGGGAGCTGTTTTTT.

The chain combines TRBV5-1 with TRBJ2-3; no clear D gene. Germline CDR1 and CDR2: SGHRS and YFSETQ. This CDR3 region has 15 residues. V was shortened by 4 bases and J by 2 bases, with 14 bases between the two germline ends. CDR3 bases: TGCGCCAGCAGCCTAACCCCCGACAACACAGATACGCAGTATTTT. It specifies CASSLTPDNTDTQYF. Combining the CDR3 with reference TRBV5-1 and TRBJ2-3 gives the whole variable domain KAGVTQTPRYLIKTRGQQVTLSCSPISGHRSVSWYQQTPGQGLQFLFEYFSETQRNKGNFPGRFSGRQFSNSRSEMNVSTLELGDSALYLCASSLTPDNTDTQYFGPGTRLTVL.

This rearrangement joins TRBV4-1 to TRBJ2-5; 10 bases agree with TRBD1. From germline, CDR1 is MGHRA and CDR2 YSYEKL. The J segment lost 5 bases and the V segment lost 2 bases, leaving 5 bases of the junction unmatched. The CDR3 sequence is 15 residues long. CDR3 nucleotides: TGCGCCAGCAGCCAACCGGGACAGGGGTGGGAGACCCAGTACTTC. Its translation: CASSQPGQGWETQYF.

The V and J genes are TRBV2 and TRBJ1-2; D is uncertain. V gave up 0 bases and J gave up 1 base, with 0 bases separating them. The CDR3 totals 12 residues. Germline lookup yields CDR1 SNHLY and CDR2 FYNNEI. The CDR3 protein is CASSEANYGYTF. CDR3 DNA sequence: TGTGCCAGCAGTGAAGCTAACTATGGCTACACCTTC.

This sequence joins TRBV18 and TRBJ2-3; 7 bases match TRBD1. CDR3 length: 16 amino acids. The ends lost 2 bases at V and 4 bases at J; junction bases unmatched: 9. Germline CDR1 and CDR2: KGHSH and LQKENI. The CDR3: CASSPVGGQVPDTQYF. CDR3 in DNA: TGTGCCAGCTCACCAGTTGGTGGACAGGTCCCAGATACGCAGTATTTT.

The chain employs TRBV7-6 and TRBJ2-2, with TRBD1 matching over 8 bases. The V and J ends lost 2 bases and 4 bases, in that order; junction bases with no gene match: 6. This CDR3 has 16 amino acids. Germline values: CDR1 SGHVS, CDR2 FNYEAQ. The CDR3 nucleotides are TGTGCCAGCAGCTTAATTTTGGGACAGGTCACCGGGGAGCTGTTTTTT. Translating gives CASSLILGQVTGELFF.

V and J are TRBV15 and TRBJ1-6; no reliable D call. Trimming took 0 bases from V and 6 from J, leaving 12 bases between them. The CDR3 extends over 16 amino acids. Per the germline V gene, CDR1 is LNHNV and CDR2 is YYDKDF (reference sequence). Written as DNA, the CDR3 is TGTGCCACCAGCAGAGAATATGGGAATATTAATTCACCCCTCCACTTT. The encoded protein is CATSREYGNINSPLHF.

This rearrangement joins TRBV6-1 to TRBJ1-5, with 7 nucleotides matching TRBD1. CDR3 length: 13 amino acids. V gave up 4 bases and J gave up 5 bases; unmatched junction bases: 2. CDR1 is MNHNS, CDR2 SASEGT, per germline. This chain's CDR3 is CASSVTGDQPQHF. CDR3 in DNA: TGTGCCAGCAGTGTAACAGGGGATCAGCCCCAGCATTTT.